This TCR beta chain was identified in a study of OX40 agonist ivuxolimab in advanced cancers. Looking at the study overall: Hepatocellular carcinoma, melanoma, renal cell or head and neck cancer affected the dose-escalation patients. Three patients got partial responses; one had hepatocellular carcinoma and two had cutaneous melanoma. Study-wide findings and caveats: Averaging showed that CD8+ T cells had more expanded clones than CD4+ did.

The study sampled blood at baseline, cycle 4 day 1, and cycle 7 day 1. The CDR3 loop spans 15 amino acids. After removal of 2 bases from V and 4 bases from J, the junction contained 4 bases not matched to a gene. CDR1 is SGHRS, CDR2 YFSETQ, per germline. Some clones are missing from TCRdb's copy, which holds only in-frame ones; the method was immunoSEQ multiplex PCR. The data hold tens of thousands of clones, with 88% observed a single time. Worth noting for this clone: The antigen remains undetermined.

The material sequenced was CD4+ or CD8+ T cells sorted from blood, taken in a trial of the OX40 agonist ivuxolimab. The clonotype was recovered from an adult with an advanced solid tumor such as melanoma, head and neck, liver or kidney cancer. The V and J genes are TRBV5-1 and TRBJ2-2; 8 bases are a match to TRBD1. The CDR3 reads CASSFQGAGTGELFF. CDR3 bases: TGCGCCAGCAGCTTTCAGGGGGCTGGCACCGGGGAGCTGTTTTTT. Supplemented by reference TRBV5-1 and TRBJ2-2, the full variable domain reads KAGVTQTPRYLIKTRGQQVTLSCSPISGHRSVSWYQQTPGQGLQFLFEYFSETQRNKGNFPGRFSGRQFSNSRSEMNVSTLELGDSALYLCASSFQGAGTGELFFGEGSRLTVL.